This T cell receptor beta chain is drawn from a study of blood T cell repertoires in COVID-19. Study-level information: PBMCs, B-cell-depleted T cells, or T cells provided the cDNA or gDNA that made up the material.

Assay: immunoSEQ multiplex PCR; the TCRdb copy retains only in-frame clones and omits some. The sample shows under 140,000 clones, approximately 90% of them seen only once. V lost 2 bases and J lost 4; bases outside the gene matches: 4. From germline, CDR1 is MDHEN and CDR2 SYDVKM. The CDR3 sequence is 14 residues long. The sequenced sample was peripheral blood. The source is a woman aged 45-59 years with acute or convalescent COVID-19. The rearrangement links TRBV28 to TRBJ1-1, with TRBD1 identical over 7 bases. CDR3 DNA sequence: TGTGCCAGCAGTTTAGACAGGGTGACCACTGAAGCTTTCTTT. Translating gives CASSLDRVTTEAFF. Full variable domain (rest looked up from reference TRBV28 and TRBJ1-1): DVKVTQSSRYLVKRTGEKVFLECVQDMDHENMFWYRQDPGLGLRLIYFSYDVKMKEKGDIPEGYSVSREKKERFSLILESASTNQTSMYLCASSLDRVTTEAFFGQGTRLTVV.